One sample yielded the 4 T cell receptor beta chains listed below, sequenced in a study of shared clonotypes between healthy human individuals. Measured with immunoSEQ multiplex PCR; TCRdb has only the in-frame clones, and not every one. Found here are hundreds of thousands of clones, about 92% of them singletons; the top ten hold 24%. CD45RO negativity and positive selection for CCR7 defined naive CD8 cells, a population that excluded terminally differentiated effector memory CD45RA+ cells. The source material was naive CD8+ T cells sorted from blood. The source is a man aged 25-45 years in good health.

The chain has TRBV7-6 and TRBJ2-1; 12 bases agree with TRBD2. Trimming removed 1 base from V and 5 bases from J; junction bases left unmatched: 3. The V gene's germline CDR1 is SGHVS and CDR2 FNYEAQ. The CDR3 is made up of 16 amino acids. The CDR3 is CASSLGLAGEDNEQFF. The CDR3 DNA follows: TGTGCCAGCAGCTTAGGACTAGCGGGAGAGGACAATGAGCAGTTCTTC.

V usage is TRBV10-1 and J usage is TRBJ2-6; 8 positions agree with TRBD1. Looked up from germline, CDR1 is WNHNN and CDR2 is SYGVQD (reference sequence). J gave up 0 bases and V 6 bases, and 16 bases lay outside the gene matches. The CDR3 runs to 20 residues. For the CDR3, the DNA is TGCGCCAGCAGCGTACTCCAGGGGGCGCGGGTGGACTCTGGGGCCAACGTCCTGACTTTC. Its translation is CASSVLQGARVDSGANVLTF.

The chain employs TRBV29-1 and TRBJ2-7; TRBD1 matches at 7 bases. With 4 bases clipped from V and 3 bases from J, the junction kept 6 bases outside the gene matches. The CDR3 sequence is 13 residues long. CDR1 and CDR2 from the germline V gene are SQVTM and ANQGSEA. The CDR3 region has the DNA TGCAGCGTTGTAGAACAGGGGAACTACGAGCAGTACTTC. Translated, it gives CSVVEQGNYEQYF.

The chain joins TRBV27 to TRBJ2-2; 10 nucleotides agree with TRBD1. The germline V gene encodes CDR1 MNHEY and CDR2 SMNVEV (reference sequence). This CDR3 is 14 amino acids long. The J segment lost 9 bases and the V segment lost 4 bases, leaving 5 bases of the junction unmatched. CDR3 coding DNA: TGTGCCAGCAGTTGGGGACAGGGGTTCCGGGAGCTGTTTTTT. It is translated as CASSWGQGFRELFF.